A selection of T cell receptor beta chains follows, all from one sample in a study of T cells after posttransplantation cyclophosphamide. Some clones are missing from TCRdb's copy, which holds only in-frame ones; the method was immunoSEQ multiplex PCR. Of some 43,000 clones detected, around 90% appear once; the ten largest clones hold 2.5%. The sample was PBMCs, taken around 60 days after allogeneic stem cell transplant with posttransplant cyclophosphamide. The receptor source for this set is a male patient between 60 and 69 years old who received an allogeneic stem cell transplant from a related donor and was CMV-positive. The graft donor may have given rise to some T cells. CDR3s include the opening cysteine and the closing phenylalanine or tryptophan. Fields, in order: V gene, D gene, clone size, J gene, CDR3 protein, CDR3 DNA. The D gene is left open where the match is weak. Expanded clones are given a class, and other clones once, few, many or no size at all.

TRBV4-1	TRBD1	once	TRBJ2-3	CASSQVPTGGRDTQYF	TGCGCCAGCAGCCAAGTACCAACAGGGGGTCGGGATACGCAGTATTTT
TRBV5-1	.	.	TRBJ2-5	CASSRDTQETQYF	TGCGCCAGCAGCAGGGACACACAAGAGACCCAGTACTTC
TRBV29-1	.	.	TRBJ1-2	CSVWPGENYGYTF	TGCAGCGTATGGCCCGGGGAGAACTATGGCTACACCTTC
TRBV5-1	TRBD1	.	TRBJ2-2	CASSPGQGVNTGELFF	TGCGCCAGCAGCCCGGGACAGGGGGTTAACACCGGGGAGCTGTTTTTT
TRBV6-5	.	.	TRBJ2-3	CASSYGQGGNTQYF	TGTGCCAGCAGTTACGGGCAGGGGGGAAATACGCAGTATTTT
TRBV5-1	.	.	TRBJ1-1	CASSFDINTEAFF	TGCGCCAGCAGCTTCGACATTAACACTGAAGCTTTCTTT
TRBV28	.	once	TRBJ1-5	CASSWGTLGNQPQHF	TGTGCCAGCTCCTGGGGCACCCTGGGCAATCAGCCCCAGCATTTT
TRBV5-1	TRBD2	.	TRBJ2-1	CASSSTSGVYNEQFF	TGCGCCAGCAGCTCGACTAGCGGGGTTTACAATGAGCAGTTCTTC
TRBV25-1	TRBD1	.	TRBJ1-6	CASSVGQGTSPLHF	TGTGCCAGCAGTGTGGGACAGGGGACCTCACCCCTCCACTTT
TRBV5-1	.	once	TRBJ1-5	CASSKDTYSNQPQHF	TGCGCCAGCAGCAAGGACACTTATAGCAATCAGCCCCAGCATTTT
TRBV6-5	TRBD1	.	TRBJ2-7	CASSKGTGEVYEQYF	TGTGCCAGCAGTAAGGGGACAGGGGAAGTATACGAGCAGTACTTC
TRBV29-1	.	few	TRBJ2-3	CSGAVGSPTDTQYF	TGCAGCGGGGCAGTTGGTAGTCCCACAGATACGCAGTATTTT
TRBV18	TRBD1	few	TRBJ2-5	CASSPNRGRGETQYF	TGTGCCAGCTCACCGAACAGGGGTAGGGGAGAGACCCAGTACTTC
TRBV6-4	TRBD2	.	TRBJ2-3	CASSQRGSTDTQYF	TGTGCCAGCTCACAGCGGGGGAGCACAGATACGCAGTATTTT
TRBV5-4	TRBD1	.	TRBJ1-1	CASSFDRGTEAFF	TGTGCCAGCAGCTTCGACAGGGGTACTGAAGCTTTCTTT
TRBV6-1	TRBD1	.	TRBJ1-4	CASTPMGQPNEKLFF	TGTGCCAGCACCCCCATGGGACAGCCTAATGAAAAACTGTTTTTT
TRBV18	.	.	TRBJ2-3	CASRLRTDTQYF	TGTGCCAGCAGACTCCGGACAGATACGCAGTATTTT
TRBV29-1	.	.	TRBJ2-6	CSVGDGGAGANVLTF	TGCAGCGTGGGGGACGGGGGAGCAGGGGCCAACGTCCTGACTTTC
TRBV30	.	.	TRBJ1-4	CAWSAQNEKLFF	TGTGCCTGGAGTGCACAGAATGAAAAACTGTTTTTT
TRBV7-2	.	.	TRBJ2-2	CASSPITGAGELFF	TGTGCCAGCAGCCCCATCACGGGGGCCGGGGAGCTGTTTTTT
TRBV19	TRBD1	.	TRBJ1-5	CASSIWTGGGQPQHF	TGTGCCAGTAGTATTTGGACAGGGGGGGGTCAGCCCCAGCATTTT
TRBV6-1	.	.	TRBJ2-2	CASRLSQGSGELFF	TGTGCCAGCAGACTTTCCCAGGGATCCGGGGAGCTGTTTTTT